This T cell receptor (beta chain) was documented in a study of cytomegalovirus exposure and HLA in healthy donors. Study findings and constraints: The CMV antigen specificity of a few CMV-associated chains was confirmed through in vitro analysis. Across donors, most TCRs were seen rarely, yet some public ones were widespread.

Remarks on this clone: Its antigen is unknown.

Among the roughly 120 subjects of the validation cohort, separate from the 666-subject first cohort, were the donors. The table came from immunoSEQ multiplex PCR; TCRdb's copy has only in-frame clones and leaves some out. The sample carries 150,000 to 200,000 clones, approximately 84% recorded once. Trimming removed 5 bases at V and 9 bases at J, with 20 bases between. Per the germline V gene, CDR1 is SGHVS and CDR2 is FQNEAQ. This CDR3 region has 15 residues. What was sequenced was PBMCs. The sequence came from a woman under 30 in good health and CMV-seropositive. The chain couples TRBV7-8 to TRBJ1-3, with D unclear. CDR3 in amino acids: CASSHRLPSKSTIYF. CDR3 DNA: TGTGCCAGCAGCCACCGTCTCCCTTCGAAGAGCACCATATATTTT.